This T cell receptor beta chain was captured in a study of shared clonotypes between healthy human individuals. Whole-study findings and limits: Among donors, the sharing of clonotypes was expected to be influenced by sequencing depth. Genetic and exposure-history diversity was limited by the few donors. The rarefaction results pointed to incomplete sorted-subset sequencing despite large depth.

Profiled with immunoSEQ multiplex PCR; TCRdb holds only in-frame clones, not every one. The table lists 650,000 to 750,000 clones, roughly 78% of them singletons, with under 2% in the top ten. This CDR3 is 15 amino acids long. Germline lookup yields CDR1 SQVTM and CDR2 ANQGSEA. Trimming stripped 0 bases from V and 10 bases from J, with 20 bases between. To note about this clone: Its matching antigen is unknown.

This sequence joins TRBV29-1 and TRBJ2-3; D possibly matches TRBD1 or TRBD2 (5 bases each). The sample comprised memory CD4+ T cells sorted from blood. As to subset: CD45RA-negative fraction. The sequence was collected from a woman in her 30s in good health. The CDR3 protein is CSVEERAWGASAQYF. The CDR3 region has the DNA TGCAGCGTTGAAGAGAGGGCATGGGGCGCGAGTGCGCAGTATTTT.